The 18 T cell receptor beta chains below all came from one sample that was sequenced in a study of Graves' ophthalmopathy and Graves' hyperthyroidism (dated by TCRdb to the late 2010s). Sequencing used an Illumina HiSeq 2000. For repertoire sequencing, the TCR beta CDR3 regions were amplified from RNA transcripts. The first round was an RT-PCR using HTBI primers with the Qiagen OneStep RT-PCR kit, and this first round was followed by a second-round multiplex PCR, then size selection and purification. The raw public data were reprocessed by TCRdb itself: fastp quality trimming at Q25, MiXCR clonotype calling, in-frame beta chains only. Entries are consolidated by CDR3 protein sequence, retaining the most common genes and DNA. A total of roughly 610,000 distinct CDR3 sequences appear in this sample, about a fifth of them only once. The ten largest clonotypes hold around 6.9% of the sample. The sequencing sample was made of peripheral blood. Receptor source: a woman between 18 and 30 years old with stable Graves' hyperthyroidism. Some clones in this sample may be carry-over from other donors' samples. Donor details come from another sample of the same person, matched by shared clones.

This clonotype was found many times. The CDR3 DNA reads TGTGCCAGCAGCTTAAGAACCGGGATCAACTATGGCTACACCTTC. Encoded protein: CASSLRTGINYGYTF. The genes are TRBV7-6 and TRBJ1-2, with D uncertain. This CDR3 is 15 amino acids long. V lost 2 bases to trimming and J lost 2 bases, with 12 bases between them. CDR1 is SGHVS and CDR2 is FNYEAQ in the germline V gene.

A note on this clonotype: The CDR3 end shows no conserved phenylalanine or tryptophan, and so a read error is likely. V gene TRBV6-1 combines with J gene TRBJ2-7; D might be TRBD2 (5 bases). The CDR3 totals 15 residues. With 4 bases removed from V and 2 bases from J, the gap between germline ends came to 15 bases. Germline V gene sequence: CDR1 MNHNS, CDR2 SASEGT. CDR3: CASSGTGVGTYEQYY. The CDR3 bases are TGTGCCAGCAGTGGGACCGGGGTAGGGACCTACGAGCAGTACTAC.

As DNA, the CDR3 is TGTGCCAGCAGGAGACCCAGGACAGGAGACTATGGCTACACCTTC. It codes for CASRRPRTGDYGYTF. The V and J genes are TRBV6-1 and TRBJ1-2, with TRBD1 matching over 7 bases. Trimming cost V 6 bases and J 3 bases; bases outside gene matches: 10. The length of the CDR3 is 15 residues. The germline gives CDR1 MNHNS, CDR2 SASEGT.

This clonotype has only a few counts. The junction and the germline gene differ at one end; a read error may be behind it. The CDR3 DNA reads as TGCAGTGCTGGAGACGGGTCTCTGGACACTGAAGCTTTCTTT. Its translation: CSAGDGSLDTEAFF. V usage is TRBV20-1 and J usage is TRBJ1-1; no clear D. Germline V CDR1 and CDR2: DFQATT, SNEGSKA (reference sequence). This CDR3 contains 14 residues.

On this clonotype itself: Because the CDR3 is missing its conserved closing phenylalanine or tryptophan, this is likely a read error. The chain combines TRBV5-1 with TRBJ2-3; D is ambiguous. CDR1 and CDR2 (germline): SGHRS, YFSETQ. CDR3 size: 12 residues. The ends were cut back, 4 bases at V and 4 bases at J, with 7 bases in the middle. The CDR3 region has the DNA TGCGCCAGCAGCCCGCAGGCAGATACGCAGTATTGT. This sequence encodes CASSPQADTQYC.

The V call is TRBV20-1, the J call TRBJ1-2, with 10 bases identical to TRBD1. Germline V lookup: CDR1 DFQATT, CDR2 SNEGSKA (reference sequence). The CDR3 runs to 13 residues. With V trimmed by 1 base and J by 8 bases, 4 bases remained unmatched. The CDR3 protein is CSARAGTGDGYTF. Here the CDR3 DNA reads TGCAGTGCTAGAGCCGGGACAGGGGACGGCTACACCTTC.

This clonotype was recorded at least ten times. The genes are TRBV11-2 and TRBJ2-7; TRBD1 is a possible D gene (6 bases). The CDR3 length is 16 residues. With 5 bases removed from V and 6 bases from J, the gap between germline ends came to 23 bases. CDR1 and CDR2 from the germline V gene are SGHAT and FQNNGV. CDR3 residues: CASSPAMIQGKREQYF. DNA for the CDR3: TGTGCCAGCAGCCCGGCGATGATACAGGGAAAGCGCGAGCAGTACTTC. The whole variable domain, remainder taken from reference TRBV11-2 and TRBJ2-7, is EAGVAQSPRYKIIEKRQSVAFWCNPISGHATLYWYQQILGQGPKLLIQFQNNGVVDDSQLPKDRFSAERLKGVDSTLKIQPAKLEDSAVYLCASSPAMIQGKREQYFGPGTRLTVT.

This rearrangement joins TRBV5-6 to TRBJ2-4; 10 nucleotides align to TRBD1. CDR1 is SGHDT, CDR2 YYEEEE, per germline. This CDR3 is 19 amino acids long. Trimming at V came to 4 bases and at J to 1 base, leaving 14 bases not matched to a gene. CDR3 nucleotide sequence: TGTGCCAGCAGCCGTTTGACGACTCCGGGACAGGGGGCCAAAAACATTCAGTACTTC. Residues: CASSRLTTPGQGAKNIQYF.

This clonotype was counted many times. The genes are TRBV20-1 and TRBJ1-5; 10 bases agree with TRBD1. The V gene end was trimmed by 7 bases and the J gene end by 2 bases; junction bases not matched to a gene: 17. Germline V gives CDR1 DFQATT, CDR2 SNEGSKA (reference sequence). The CDR3 has 18 residues. The CDR3 reads CSVYGGGDRGPRNQPQHF. DNA for the CDR3: TGCAGTGTTTACGGAGGTGGGGACAGGGGTCCGCGCAATCAGCCCCAGCATTTT.

This clonotype was detected many times. The V gene is TRBV6-1, the J gene TRBJ1-5; TRBD1 might be the D (5 bases). With 1 base removed from V and 11 bases from J, the gap between germline ends came to 24 bases. The germline CDR1 and CDR2 sequences are MNHNS and SASEGT. This CDR3 contains 17 residues. CDR3: CASSEGRWTSPLIAQHF. CDR3 DNA: TGTGCCAGCAGTGAAGGGCGGTGGACATCCCCCTTGATAGCCCAGCATTTT.

This clonotype was counted ten times or more. This chain connects TRBV7-2 to TRBJ2-6; D not certain. Germline CDR1 SGHTA, CDR2 FQGNSA. The germline V and J ends were trimmed by 2 bases and 0 bases, with 8 bases remaining between them. The length of the CDR3 is 16 residues. CDR3 amino acids: CASSLPGHSGANVLTF. The CDR3 nucleotides read TGTGCCAGCAGCTTACCGGGCCACTCTGGGGCCAACGTCCTGACTTTC.

About this clonotype: This may arise from a read error, as a much more abundant clone is one base away. This chain connects TRBV10-3 to TRBJ2-7; no clear D. V shed 5 bases and J shed 3 bases, with 8 bases lying between them. The CDR3 is 12 residues long. Germline CDR1 is ENHRY and CDR2 is SYGVKD. This CDR3 is CAISTDFYEQYF. In DNA, the CDR3 is TGTGCCATCAGTACAGACTTCTACGAGCAGTACTTC.

The CDR3 region has the DNA TGTGCCAGCAGTTATATGCGGGGGGGGCCCACAGATACGCAGTATTTT. Amino acids: CASSYMRGGPTDTQYF. The rearrangement joins TRBV6-5 to TRBJ2-3; 9 bases are shared with TRBD2. The V gene end was trimmed by 3 bases and the J gene end by 2 bases; junction bases not matched to a gene: 6. The CDR3 loop spans 16 amino acids. Germline-derived CDR1 and CDR2 are MNHEY and SVGAGI.

This clonotype was observed many times. J is TRBJ2-4 and V is TRBV7-2; D possibly uses TRBD1 or TRBD2 (5 bases each). Germline CDR1 and CDR2: SGHTA and FQGNSA. Deletions cut 5 bases from V and 0 bases from J, with 11 bases between. The CDR3 covers 15 residues. CDR3 amino acids: CASSRPGTAKNIQYF. In DNA, the CDR3 is TGTGCCAGCAGCCGACCCGGGACAGCCAAAAACATTCAGTACTTC.

This clonotype appeared many times. The rearrangement joins TRBV20-1 to TRBJ2-7; D assignment may be TRBD1 or TRBD2 (5 bases each). The germline CDR1 and CDR2 sequences are DFQATT and SNEGSKA (reference sequence). Between the trimmed V and J ends, which lost 7 bases and 1 base, there was a span of 14 bases. The CDR3 sequence is 13 residues long. CDR3 nucleotides: TGCAGTGTTCATGGGGGATTATCCTACGAGCAGTACTTC. Translated: CSVHGGLSYEQYF.

This clonotype was counted a few times. A read error may be the cause here, since a much bigger clone is one base away. Likely a read error: the CDR3 ends without its conserved phenylalanine or tryptophan. The chain has TRBV30 and TRBJ1-1; 9 positions agree with TRBD1. This CDR3 region has 15 residues. J lost 3 bases, V lost 4 bases, and 9 bases had no gene match. CDR1 is GTSNPN and CDR2 is SVGIG in the germline V gene (reference sequence). The CDR3 sequence: CAWNVGNRGHTEAFS. The CDR3 nucleotides are TGTGCCTGGAACGTCGGTAACAGGGGGCACACTGAAGCTTTCTCT.

This clonotype was detected many times. The genes are TRBV28 and TRBJ2-4; the D gene is possibly TRBD2 (6 bases). This CDR3 region has 14 residues. Germline CDR1 is MDHEN and CDR2 is SYDVKM. V gave up 8 bases and J gave up 1 base, with 12 bases separating them. Written as DNA, the CDR3 is TGTGCCAGCGGGGGGTGGGAGGCCAAAAACATTCAGTACTTC. It is translated as CASGGWEAKNIQYF.

In its sample, this clonotype was seen a few times. This sequence joins TRBV15 and TRBJ1-1; D is perhaps TRBD1 (6 bases). Trimming shortened V by 3 bases and J by 6 bases, and 14 bases separated the two germline ends. Germline lookup yields CDR1 LNHNV and CDR2 YYDKDF (reference sequence). The CDR3 runs 14 residues. The CDR3 loop reads CATSSFQGRAEAFF. The CDR3 nucleotides are TGTGCCACCAGCAGTTTTCAGGGGCGGGCTGAAGCTTTCTTT.